The T cell receptor beta chain under discussion was sequenced for a study of blood T cell repertoires in COVID-19. Study-level information: Samples came from the United States, Italy and Spain, spanning acute and convalescent COVID-19. In each case, the material was cDNA or gDNA derived from T cells, B-cell-depleted T cells, or PBMCs.

In the authors' workflow: Amplification with reference gene primers provided the estimates of nucleated cell counts. Some clones are missing from TCRdb's copy, which holds only in-frame ones; the method was immunoSEQ multiplex PCR. V and J calls and clone size are those listed in that table; D and trimming were worked out from the DNA. The repertoire holds a few hundred thousand clones, with approximately 90% as singletons. The sequence came from a man in his sixties who had recovered from COVID-19. Source material: peripheral blood.

The CDR3 DNA follows: TGTGCCTGGGCGCCTAAGAATGAGCAGTTCTTC. Translation gives CAWAPKNEQFF. The V gene is TRBV30, the J gene TRBJ2-1; D is unclear. In germline, CDR1 is GTSNPN, CDR2 SVGIG (reference sequence). V shed 5 bases and J shed 7 bases, with 9 bases lying between them. This CDR3 is 11 amino acids long.